This T cell receptor beta chain was profiled in a study of a mutant IDH1 vaccine in newly diagnosed glioma. As for this clone: Antigen: not known.

Indicated time point: week 47, end of study. Alongside topical imiquimod, each dose of vaccine comprised 300 ug of mutant IDH1 20-mer peptide. Patients in the study were vaccinated eight times, receiving shots in weeks 1, 3, 5, 7, 11, 15, 19 and 23. Method: immunoSEQ multiplex PCR; TCRdb's copy keeps in-frame clones and lacks some. The sample includes roughly 50,000 clones, over 60% of them seen just once. V shed 1 base and J shed 0 bases, with 16 bases lying between them. CDR3 length: 18 amino acids. Germline V gene lookup returns CDR1 SGHAT and CDR2 FQNNGV. The TCR sequence derives from a woman aged 35 to 49 with glioma. Some clones in this sample may be carry-over from other donors' samples. Source: PBMCs, taken from a glioma patient whose treatment included an IDH1 peptide vaccine. V usage is TRBV11-2 and J usage is TRBJ1-5; no definite D call. CDR3 DNA: TGTGCCAGCAGCTTAGTCCGGCCTCCAAAAGATAGCAATCAGCCCCAGCATTTT. Translation: CASSLVRPPKDSNQPQHF.